These 23 T cell receptor beta chains were sequenced from one sample in a study of blood T cell repertoires in COVID-19. Some clones are missing from TCRdb's copy, which holds only in-frame ones; the method was immunoSEQ multiplex PCR. The sample holds 300,000 to 450,000 clones, about 89% seen once. Source material: PBMCs or T cells enriched from blood (not recorded which). Receptors were obtained from a middle-aged man in a cohort exposed to, infected with or recovered from COVID-19 (not recorded which).

V is TRBV5-5 and J is TRBJ2-5, with a possible D match to TRBD2 (5 bases). In germline, CDR1 is SGHKS, CDR2 YYEKEE (reference sequence). CDR3 length: 18 amino acids. V lost 0 bases, J lost 7 bases, and 25 bases lay in between. In nucleotides, the CDR3 is TGTGCCAGCAGCTTGGAACAGCCCACCCGCTCGGGGAATCCGACCCAGTACTTC. Its protein is CASSLEQPTRSGNPTQYF. The full variable domain, its missing parts supplied by reference TRBV5-5 and TRBJ2-5, is DAGVTQSPTHLIKTRGQQVTLRCSPISGHKSVSWYQQVLGQGPQFIFQYYEKEERGRGNFPDRFSARQFPNYSSELNVNALLLGDSALYLCASSLEQPTRSGNPTQYFGPGTRLLVL.

Concerning this clone itself: At the DNA level, this CDR3 is encoded by other sequences in the same sample as well. The rearrangement uses TRBV28 and TRBJ1-1; D possibly corresponds to TRBD1 (5 bases). Trimming shortened V by 3 bases and J by 3 bases, and 8 bases separated the two germline ends. Germline V gives CDR1 MDHEN, CDR2 SYDVKM. The CDR3 totals 13 residues. The CDR3 region is CASSFGGYTEAFF. For the CDR3, the DNA is TGTGCCAGCAGTTTCGGGGGGTACACTGAAGCTTTCTTT.

This clone has just a few counts. The chain carries TRBV6-5 and TRBJ1-5, with D possibly being TRBD1 (5 bases). The CDR3 runs to 13 residues. V gave up 10 bases and J gave up 4 bases, with 14 bases separating them. Per the germline V gene, CDR1 is MNHEY and CDR2 is SVGAGI. The CDR3 region has the DNA TGTGCCATGGCGGGGGGGACGAATCAGCCCCAGCATTTT. This codes for CAMAGGTNQPQHF.

This clone was observed a few times. The chain uses TRBV7-9 and TRBJ2-7; D is possibly TRBD1 (7 bases). The CDR3 extends over 12 amino acids. Germline assignment: CDR1 SEHNR and CDR2 FQNEAQ (reference sequence). CDR3 in DNA: TGTGGCTGGGGGGACAGTGTTTACGAGCAGTACTTC. It yields the protein CGWGDSVYEQYF.

V and J are TRBV5-1 and TRBJ1-6; D is perhaps TRBD1 (6 bases). The germline CDR1 and CDR2 sequences are SGHRS and YFSETQ. CDR3 size: 16 residues. V lost 4 bases, J lost 10 bases, and 21 bases lay in between. The chain's CDR3 is CASSRAGVQGRSPLHF. The CDR3 nucleotides read TGCGCCAGCAGCCGGGCTGGGGTACAGGGCCGGTCACCCCTCCACTTT.

This clone appeared a single time. The genes are TRBV5-1 and TRBJ1-1; 7 nucleotides align to TRBD1. The germline CDR1 and CDR2 sequences are SGHRS and YFSETQ. The V and J ends lost 4 bases and 0 bases, in that order; junction bases with no gene match: 9. This CDR3 contains 16 residues. CDR3 coding DNA: TGCGCCAGCAGCCCTCGGGCAGGGGGGATGAACACTGAAGCTTTCTTT. Its translation is CASSPRAGGMNTEAFF. The entire variable domain, with the rest obtained from reference TRBV5-1 and TRBJ1-1, is as follows: KAGVTQTPRYLIKTRGQQVTLSCSPISGHRSVSWYQQTPGQGLQFLFEYFSETQRNKGNFPGRFSGRQFSNSRSEMNVSTLELGDSALYLCASSPRAGGMNTEAFFGQGTRLTVV.

J is TRBJ2-5 and V is TRBV9; TRBD2 matches 9 bases. The germline gives CDR1 SGDLS, CDR2 YYNGEE. Unmatched junction bases numbered 5, after V lost 3 bases and J lost 5 bases. This CDR3 spans 14 amino acids. DNA for the CDR3: TGTGCCAGCAGCGGTAGCGGGAGTAGCGAGACCCAGTACTTC. Protein sequence: CASSGSGSSETQYF.

The V gene is TRBV7-2, the J gene TRBJ2-7, with TRBD2 matching 7 bases. The germline CDR1 and CDR2 sequences are SGHTA and FQGNSA. The V segment lost 5 bases and the J segment 3 bases; nucleotides outside the gene matches: 13. The CDR3 is 16 amino acids. The CDR3 here is CASSTEAGRPHYEQYF. The CDR3 nucleotides are TGTGCCAGCAGCACCGAAGCGGGGAGGCCTCACTACGAGCAGTACTTC.

The rearrangement uses TRBV9 and TRBJ2-7, with D possibly being TRBD2 (6 bases). CDR1 SGDLS and CDR2 YYNGEE come from the germline V gene. The V end was cut by 3 bases, the J end by 3 bases, with 13 bases between. The CDR3 sequence is 14 residues long. CDR3 protein: CASSAGSGSYEQYF. The CDR3 nucleotides are TGTGCCAGCAGCGCGGGATCCGGGAGCTACGAGCAGTACTTC.

This clone was recorded once. This rearrangement joins TRBV28 to TRBJ2-3; a possible D gene is TRBD2 (6 bases). The CDR3 consists of 14 residues. V was pared by 6 bases and J by 2 bases, with 12 bases between. The V gene's germline CDR1 is MDHEN and CDR2 SYDVKM. The CDR3 coding sequence is TGTGCCAGCAGATCCGGGACTTACACAGATACGCAGTATTTT. Translating gives CASRSGTYTDTQYF. Using reference TRBV28 and TRBJ2-3 for the parts outside the CDR3, the full variable domain is DVKVTQSSRYLVKRTGEKVFLECVQDMDHENMFWYRQDPGLGLRLIYFSYDVKMKEKGDIPEGYSVSREKKERFSLILESASTNQTSMYLCASRSGTYTDTQYFGPGTRLTVL.

The V call is TRBV7-2, the J call TRBJ2-7; possible D gene TRBD1, 6 bases. The CDR3 has 13 amino acids. Germline CDR1 is SGHTA and CDR2 is FQGNSA. Trimming took off 4 bases at V and 5 bases at J, with 12 bases between the two ends. The chain's CDR3 is CASSYQGTNEQYF. The CDR3 coding sequence is TGTGCCAGCAGCTACCAGGGGACCAACGAGCAGTACTTC. Drawing the rest from reference TRBV7-2 and TRBJ2-7, the complete variable domain is GAGVSQSPSNKVTEKGKDVELRCDPISGHTALYWYRQSLGQGLEFLIYFQGNSAPDKSGLPSDRFSAERTGGSVSTLTIQRTQQEDSAVYLCASSYQGTNEQYFGPGTRLTVT.

This chain uses TRBV5-4 with TRBJ1-4; D possibly corresponds to TRBD1 (6 bases). CDR3 size: 14 residues. The germline V and J ends were trimmed by 6 bases and 8 bases, with 17 bases remaining between them. Germline V gene data show CDR1 as SGHNT and CDR2 as YYREEE (reference sequence). The chain's CDR3 is CASTADRHSEKLFF. Written as DNA, the CDR3 is TGTGCCAGCACCGCGGACAGACATTCCGAAAAACTGTTTTTT.

The chain couples TRBV11-2 to TRBJ2-5, with 11 nucleotides matching TRBD1. Germline V lookup: CDR1 SGHAT, CDR2 FQNNGV. This CDR3 is built from 15 residues. The ends lost 4 bases at V and 5 bases at J; junction bases unmatched: 6. The CDR3 reads CASSSDRGQSETQYF. CDR3 coding DNA: TGTGCCAGCAGCTCGGACAGGGGGCAGTCGGAGACCCAGTACTTC.

The chain has TRBV11-2 and TRBJ1-3; 7 bases fit TRBD1. Trimming removed 5 bases from V and 0 bases from J; junction bases left unmatched: 4. The CDR3 sequence is 15 residues long. In germline, CDR1 is SGHAT, CDR2 FQNNGV. As DNA, the CDR3 is TGTGCCAGCAGCAGACAGGGACTCTCTGGAAACACCATATATTTT. It codes for CASSRQGLSGNTIYF.

This chain connects TRBV5-1 to TRBJ2-5, with TRBD2 identical over 11 bases. The CDR3 is 15 amino acids. Losses at the gene ends were 0 bases for V and 4 bases for J; bases not matched to a gene: 2. The germline V gene encodes CDR1 SGHRS and CDR2 YFSETQ. This chain's CDR3 is CASSLGLAGLETQYF. The CDR3 DNA sequence: TGCGCCAGCAGCTTGGGACTAGCGGGACTAGAGACCCAGTACTTC.

This chain connects TRBV6-5 to TRBJ1-1; the match to TRBD1 covers 8 bases. In germline, CDR1 is MNHEY, CDR2 SVGAGI. The CDR3 spans 13 residues. The V segment lost 6 bases and the J segment 8 bases; nucleotides outside the gene matches: 8. The CDR3, as DNA: TGTGCCAGCAGACCAACAGGGGGAGGGGAAGCTTTCTTT. This encodes CASRPTGGGEAFF.

The chain recombines TRBV6-4 with TRBJ2-2; TRBD2 agrees at 9 bases. CDR3 length equals 18 residues. Trimming removed 0 bases from V and 2 bases from J; junction bases left unmatched: 7. Germline V CDR1 and CDR2: MRHNA, SNTAGT. The CDR3 nucleotides read TGTGCCAGCAGTGACTCCCGACTAGCGGAGATAAACACCGGGGAGCTGTTTTTT. This sequence encodes CASSDSRLAEINTGELFF.

The chain uses TRBV28 and TRBJ1-2; tentatively, D is TRBD1 (5 bases). Trimming removed 2 bases at V and 4 bases at J, with 14 bases between. Germline V gene data show CDR1 as MDHEN and CDR2 as SYDVKM. This CDR3 is built from 15 residues. The CDR3 here is CASSLGGTGLYGYTF. In DNA form, the CDR3 reads TGTGCCAGCAGTTTAGGAGGGACTGGACTCTATGGCTACACCTTC.

This clone has a count of ten or more. This chain links TRBV19 with TRBJ1-1; D is uncertain. CDR3 size: 13 residues. Germline CDR1 is LNHDA and CDR2 is SQIVND (reference sequence). Trimming removed 5 bases at V and 0 bases at J, with 7 bases between. CDR3 amino acids: CASSAYMNTEAFF. CDR3 DNA sequence: TGTGCCAGTAGTGCATACATGAACACTGAAGCTTTCTTT.

The rearrangement uses TRBV5-6 and TRBJ2-7, with 7 bases identical to TRBD1. Germline trimming cut 5 bases from V and 0 bases from J; bases unmatched to any gene: 8. Per the germline V gene, CDR1 is SGHDT and CDR2 is YYEEEE. The CDR3 totals 15 residues. The CDR3 spells CASRAGGYGSYEQYF. CDR3 bases: TGTGCCAGCAGGGCAGGGGGTTACGGCTCCTACGAGCAGTACTTC.

The CDR3 DNA is TGTGCTAGTGGTTTGGTACTTGGGACATCAGACATGAACACTGAAGCTTTCTTT. Its protein is CASGLVLGTSDMNTEAFF. The J gene is TRBJ1-1, the V gene TRBV12-5; D might be TRBD1 (6 bases). Looked up from germline, CDR1 is LGHNT and CDR2 is FRNRAP. The CDR3 length is 18 residues. The ends were cut back, 0 bases at V and 0 bases at J, with 17 bases in the middle.

The rearrangement uses TRBV11-3 and TRBJ2-2; D not certain. Germline CDR1 SGHNT, CDR2 YENEEA. The CDR3 sequence is 12 residues long. Trimming stripped 4 bases from V and 4 bases from J, with 4 bases between. CDR3 protein: CASSSLTGELFF. The CDR3 DNA reads as TGTGCCAGCAGCTCACTCACCGGGGAGCTGTTTTTT.

This clone was counted a few times. The V call is TRBV5-1, the J call TRBJ1-3, with D maybe TRBD1 (6 bases). Trimming stripped 6 bases from V and 0 bases from J, with 13 bases between. CDR3 size: 15 residues. The germline V gene encodes CDR1 SGHRS and CDR2 YFSETQ. CDR3 nucleotides: TGCGCCAGCACCCAAGGACAGAGCTCTGGAAACACCATATATTTT. This codes for CASTQGQSSGNTIYF.